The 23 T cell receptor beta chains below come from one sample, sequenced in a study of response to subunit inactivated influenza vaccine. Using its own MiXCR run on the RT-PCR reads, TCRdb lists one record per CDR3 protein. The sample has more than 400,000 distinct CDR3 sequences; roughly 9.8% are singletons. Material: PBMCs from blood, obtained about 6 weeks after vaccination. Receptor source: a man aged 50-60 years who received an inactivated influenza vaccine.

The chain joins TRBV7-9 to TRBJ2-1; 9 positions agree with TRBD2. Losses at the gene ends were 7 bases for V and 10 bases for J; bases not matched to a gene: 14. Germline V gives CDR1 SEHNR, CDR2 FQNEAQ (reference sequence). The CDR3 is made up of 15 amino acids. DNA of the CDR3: TGTGCCAGCAACATTTTGCCCCTAGCGGGGAAGGAGCAGTTCTTC. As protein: CASNILPLAGKEQFF.

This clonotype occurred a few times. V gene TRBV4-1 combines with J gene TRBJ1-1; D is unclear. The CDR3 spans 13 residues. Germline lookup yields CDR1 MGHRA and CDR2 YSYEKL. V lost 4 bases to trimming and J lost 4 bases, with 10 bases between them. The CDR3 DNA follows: TGCGCCAGCAGCCCCGAAGGGAGCACTGAAGCTTTCTTT. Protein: CASSPEGSTEAFF.

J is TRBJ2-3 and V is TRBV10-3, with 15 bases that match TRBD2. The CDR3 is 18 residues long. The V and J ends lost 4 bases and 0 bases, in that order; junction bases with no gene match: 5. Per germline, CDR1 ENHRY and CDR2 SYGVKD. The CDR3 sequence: CAISGGLAGGPSTDTQYF. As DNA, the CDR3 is TGTGCCATCAGTGGGGGACTAGCGGGGGGCCCTAGCACAGATACGCAGTATTTT.

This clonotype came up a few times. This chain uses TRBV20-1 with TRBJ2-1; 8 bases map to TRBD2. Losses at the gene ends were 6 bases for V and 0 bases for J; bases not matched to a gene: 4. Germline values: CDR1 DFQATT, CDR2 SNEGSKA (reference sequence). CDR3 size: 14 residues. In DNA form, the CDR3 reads TGCAGTGCCCCAGCGGGAGCCTCCTACAATGAGCAGTTCTTC. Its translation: CSAPAGASYNEQFF.

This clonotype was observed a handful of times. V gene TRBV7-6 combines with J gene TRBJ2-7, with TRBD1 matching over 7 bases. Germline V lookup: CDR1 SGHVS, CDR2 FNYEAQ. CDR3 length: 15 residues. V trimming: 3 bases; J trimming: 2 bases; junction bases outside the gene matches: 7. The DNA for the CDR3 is TGTGCCAGCAGCTTGCACCTGGACAGGCCCTACGAGCAGTACTTC. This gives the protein CASSLHLDRPYEQYF.

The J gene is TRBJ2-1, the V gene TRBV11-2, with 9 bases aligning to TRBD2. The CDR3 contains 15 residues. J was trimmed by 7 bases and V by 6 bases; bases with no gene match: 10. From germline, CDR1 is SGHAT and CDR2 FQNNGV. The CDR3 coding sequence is TGTGCCAGCAGAGGGGGTTGGACTAGCGCTAATGAGCAGTTCTTC. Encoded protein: CASRGGWTSANEQFF.

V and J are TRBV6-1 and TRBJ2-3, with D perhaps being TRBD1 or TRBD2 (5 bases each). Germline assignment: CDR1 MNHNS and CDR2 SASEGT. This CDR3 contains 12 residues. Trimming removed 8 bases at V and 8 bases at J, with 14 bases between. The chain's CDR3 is CASGLGDVTQYF. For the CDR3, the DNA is TGTGCCAGCGGGCTGGGGGACGTTACGCAGTATTTT.

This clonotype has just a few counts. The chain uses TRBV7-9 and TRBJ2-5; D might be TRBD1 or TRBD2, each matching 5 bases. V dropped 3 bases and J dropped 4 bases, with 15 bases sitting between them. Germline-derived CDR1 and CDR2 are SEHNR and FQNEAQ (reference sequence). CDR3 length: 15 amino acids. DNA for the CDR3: TGTGCCAGCAGCTTGGGACGGACGGGGCCAGAGACCCAGTACTTC. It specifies CASSLGRTGPETQYF.

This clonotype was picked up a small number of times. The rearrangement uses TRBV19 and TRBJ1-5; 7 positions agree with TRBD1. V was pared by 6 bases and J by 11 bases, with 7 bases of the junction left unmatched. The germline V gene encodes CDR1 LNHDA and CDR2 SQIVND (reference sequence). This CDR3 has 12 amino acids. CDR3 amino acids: CASRPQGSAQHF. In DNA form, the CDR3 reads TGTGCCAGTAGACCACAGGGGAGTGCCCAGCATTTT. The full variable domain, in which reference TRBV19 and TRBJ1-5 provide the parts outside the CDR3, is DGGITQSPKYLFRKEGQNVTLSCEQNLNHDAMYWYRQDPGQGLRLIYYSQIVNDFQKGDIAEGYSVSREKKESFPLTVTSAQKNPTAFYLCASRPQGSAQHFGDGTRLSIL.

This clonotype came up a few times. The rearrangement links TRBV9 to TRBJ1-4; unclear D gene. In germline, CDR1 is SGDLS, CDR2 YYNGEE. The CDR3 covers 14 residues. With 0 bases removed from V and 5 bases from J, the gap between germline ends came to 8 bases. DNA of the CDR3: TGTGCCAGCAGCGTAGCCCCGCAAAATGAAAAACTGTTTTTT. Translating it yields CASSVAPQNEKLFF.

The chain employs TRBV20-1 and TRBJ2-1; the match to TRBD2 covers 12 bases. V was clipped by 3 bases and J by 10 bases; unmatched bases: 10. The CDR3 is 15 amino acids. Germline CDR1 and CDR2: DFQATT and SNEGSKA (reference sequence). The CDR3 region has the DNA TGCAGTGCTAGCAACCTAGCGGGAGGGCCACTCGAGCAGTTCTTC. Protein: CSASNLAGGPLEQFF.

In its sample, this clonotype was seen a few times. The CDR3 bases are TGTGCCACCAGTGATTCTGGGACTAGCGGGACAGTAAGCACAGATACGCAGTATTTT. Its protein product is CATSDSGTSGTVSTDTQYF. This chain connects TRBV24-1 to TRBJ2-3; 13 nucleotides line up with TRBD2. Germline CDR1 reads KGHDR; CDR2 reads SFDVKD. J was trimmed by 0 bases and V by 2 bases; bases with no gene match: 7. CDR3 length: 19 amino acids.

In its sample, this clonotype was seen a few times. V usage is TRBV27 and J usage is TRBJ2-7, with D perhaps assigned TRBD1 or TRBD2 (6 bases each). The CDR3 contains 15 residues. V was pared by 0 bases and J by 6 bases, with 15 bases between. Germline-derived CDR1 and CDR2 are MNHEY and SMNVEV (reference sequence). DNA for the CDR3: TGTGCCAGCAGTTTATCATTCGGGGGCAGGGCCGAGCAGTACTTC. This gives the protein CASSLSFGGRAEQYF.

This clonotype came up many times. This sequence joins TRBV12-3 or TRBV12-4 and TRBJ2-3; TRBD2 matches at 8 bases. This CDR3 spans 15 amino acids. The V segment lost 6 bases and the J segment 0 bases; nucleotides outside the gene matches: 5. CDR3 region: CASRVLAASTDTQYF. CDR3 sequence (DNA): TGTGCCAGCAGGGTACTAGCGGCTAGCACAGATACGCAGTATTTT.

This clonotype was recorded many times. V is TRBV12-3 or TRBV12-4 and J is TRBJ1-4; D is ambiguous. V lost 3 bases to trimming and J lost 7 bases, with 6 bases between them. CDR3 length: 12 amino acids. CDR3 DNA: TGTGCCAGCAGTTTTCCTGGTGAAAAACTGTTTTTT. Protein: CASSFPGEKLFF.

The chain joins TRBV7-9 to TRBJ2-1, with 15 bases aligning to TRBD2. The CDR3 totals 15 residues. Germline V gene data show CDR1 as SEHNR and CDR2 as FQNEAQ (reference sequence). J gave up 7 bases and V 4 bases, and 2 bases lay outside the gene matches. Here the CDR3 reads CASSWGTSGRNEQFF. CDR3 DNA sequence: TGTGCCAGCAGCTGGGGGACTAGCGGGAGGAATGAGCAGTTCTTC. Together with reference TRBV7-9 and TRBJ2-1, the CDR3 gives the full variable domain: DTGVSQNPRHKITKRGQNVTFRCDPISEHNRLYWYRQTLGQGPEFLTYFQNEAQLEKSRLLSDRFSAERPKGSFSTLEIQRTEQGDSAMYLCASSWGTSGRNEQFFGPGTRLTVL.

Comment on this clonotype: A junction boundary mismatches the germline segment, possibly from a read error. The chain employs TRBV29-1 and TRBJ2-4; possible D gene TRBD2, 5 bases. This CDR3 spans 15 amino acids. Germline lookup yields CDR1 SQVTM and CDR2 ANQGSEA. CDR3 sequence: CSVEDVGRPQNIQYF. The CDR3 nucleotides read TGTAGCGTTGAAGATGTTGGCAGGCCCCAAAACATTCAGTACTTC.

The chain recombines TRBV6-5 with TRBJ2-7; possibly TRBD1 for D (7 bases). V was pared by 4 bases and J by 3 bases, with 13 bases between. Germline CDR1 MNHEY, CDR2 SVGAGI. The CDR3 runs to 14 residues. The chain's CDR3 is CASSSYRGLYEQYF. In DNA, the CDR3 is TGTGCCAGCAGTTCCTACAGGGGACTCTACGAGCAGTACTTC.

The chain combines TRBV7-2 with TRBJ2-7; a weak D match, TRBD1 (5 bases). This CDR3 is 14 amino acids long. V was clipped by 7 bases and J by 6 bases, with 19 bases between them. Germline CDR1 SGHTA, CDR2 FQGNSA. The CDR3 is CASTSTAGWVEQYF. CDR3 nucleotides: TGTGCCAGCACCTCAACGGCAGGGTGGGTCGAGCAGTACTTC.

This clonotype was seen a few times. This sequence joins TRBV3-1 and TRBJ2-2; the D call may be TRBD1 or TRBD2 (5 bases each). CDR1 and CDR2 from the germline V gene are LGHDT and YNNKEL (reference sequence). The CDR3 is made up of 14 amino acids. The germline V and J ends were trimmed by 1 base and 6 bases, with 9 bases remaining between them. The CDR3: CASSQVRGAGELFF. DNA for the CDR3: TGTGCCAGCAGCCAAGTGAGGGGCGCCGGGGAGCTGTTTTTT.

The CDR3 is CSARDLRGAGELFF. The CDR3 DNA reads as TGCAGTGCTAGAGATTTGAGAGGGGCCGGGGAGCTGTTTTTT. The chain couples TRBV20-1 to TRBJ2-2; the D call may be TRBD1 or TRBD2 (5 bases each). Germline V gene lookup returns CDR1 DFQATT and CDR2 SNEGSKA (reference sequence). The CDR3 consists of 14 residues. V was trimmed by 0 bases and J by 6 bases, leaving 11 bases between them.

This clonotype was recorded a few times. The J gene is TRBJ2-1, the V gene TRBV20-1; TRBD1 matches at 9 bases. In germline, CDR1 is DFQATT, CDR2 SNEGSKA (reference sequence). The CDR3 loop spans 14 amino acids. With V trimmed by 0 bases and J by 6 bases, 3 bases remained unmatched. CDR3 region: CSARDLDRGNEQFF. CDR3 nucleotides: TGCAGTGCTAGAGATTTGGACAGGGGCAATGAGCAGTTCTTC.

In DNA form, the CDR3 reads TGTGCCAGCAGTACGGGACTCCTCACCGGGGAGCTGTTTTTT. Amino acid sequence: CASSTGLLTGELFF. This chain uses TRBV12-3 or TRBV12-4 with TRBJ2-2, with D possibly matching TRBD2 (6 bases). The V end was cut by 5 bases, the J end by 4 bases, with 11 bases between. The CDR3 has 14 amino acids.